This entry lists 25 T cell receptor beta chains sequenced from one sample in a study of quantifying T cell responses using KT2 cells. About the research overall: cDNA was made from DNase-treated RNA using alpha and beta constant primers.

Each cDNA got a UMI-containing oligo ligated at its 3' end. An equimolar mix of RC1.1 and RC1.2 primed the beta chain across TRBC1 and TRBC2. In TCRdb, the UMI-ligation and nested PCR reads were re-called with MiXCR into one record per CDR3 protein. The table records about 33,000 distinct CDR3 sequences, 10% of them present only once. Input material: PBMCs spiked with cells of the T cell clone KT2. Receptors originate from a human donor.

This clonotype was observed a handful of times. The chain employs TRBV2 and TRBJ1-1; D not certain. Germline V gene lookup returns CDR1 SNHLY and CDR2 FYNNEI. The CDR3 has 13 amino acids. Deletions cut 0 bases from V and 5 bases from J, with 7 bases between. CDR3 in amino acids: CASSEAPRTEAFF. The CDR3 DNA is TGTGCCAGCAGTGAAGCGCCCCGGACTGAAGCTTTCTTT.

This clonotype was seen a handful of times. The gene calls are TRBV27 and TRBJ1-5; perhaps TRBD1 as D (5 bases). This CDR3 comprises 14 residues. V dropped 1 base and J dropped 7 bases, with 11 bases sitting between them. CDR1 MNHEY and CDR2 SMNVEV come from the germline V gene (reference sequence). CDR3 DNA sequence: TGTGCCAGCAGTTTATATGGGGGTTGGCAGCCCCAGCATTTT. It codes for CASSLYGGWQPQHF.

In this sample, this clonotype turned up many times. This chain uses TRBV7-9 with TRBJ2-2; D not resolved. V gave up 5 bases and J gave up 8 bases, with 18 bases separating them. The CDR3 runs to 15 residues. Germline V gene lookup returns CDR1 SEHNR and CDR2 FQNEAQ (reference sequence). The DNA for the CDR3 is TGTGCCAGCAGCCCTGCACCCCTCGAGTTAGGGGAGCTGTTTTTT. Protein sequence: CASSPAPLELGELFF.

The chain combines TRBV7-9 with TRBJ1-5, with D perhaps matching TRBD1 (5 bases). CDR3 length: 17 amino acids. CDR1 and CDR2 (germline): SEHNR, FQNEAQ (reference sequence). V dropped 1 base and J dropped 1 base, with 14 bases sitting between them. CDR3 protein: CASSLEAEEGSNQPQHF. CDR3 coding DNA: TGTGCCAGCAGCTTAGAGGCCGAGGAGGGGAGCAATCAGCCCCAGCATTTT.

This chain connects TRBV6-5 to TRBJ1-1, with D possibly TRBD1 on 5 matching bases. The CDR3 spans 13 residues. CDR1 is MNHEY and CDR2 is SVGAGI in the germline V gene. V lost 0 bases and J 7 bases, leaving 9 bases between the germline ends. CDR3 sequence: CASSYSRTGEAFF. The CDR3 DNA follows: TGTGCCAGCAGTTACTCGCGAACAGGTGAAGCTTTCTTT.

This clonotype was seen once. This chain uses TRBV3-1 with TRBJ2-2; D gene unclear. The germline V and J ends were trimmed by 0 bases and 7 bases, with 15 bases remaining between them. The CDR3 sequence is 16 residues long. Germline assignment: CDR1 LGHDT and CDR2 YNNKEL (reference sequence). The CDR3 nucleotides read TGTGCCAGCAGCCAAGACCGGGCCCGGGCCAGCGGGGAGCTGTTTTTT. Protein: CASSQDRARASGELFF.

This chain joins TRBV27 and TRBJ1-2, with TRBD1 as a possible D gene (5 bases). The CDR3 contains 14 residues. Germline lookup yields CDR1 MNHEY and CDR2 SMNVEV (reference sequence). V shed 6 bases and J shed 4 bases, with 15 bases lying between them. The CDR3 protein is CASRSSGTLYGYTF. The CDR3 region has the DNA TGTGCCAGCAGGTCCTCCGGGACTCTCTATGGCTACACCTTC.

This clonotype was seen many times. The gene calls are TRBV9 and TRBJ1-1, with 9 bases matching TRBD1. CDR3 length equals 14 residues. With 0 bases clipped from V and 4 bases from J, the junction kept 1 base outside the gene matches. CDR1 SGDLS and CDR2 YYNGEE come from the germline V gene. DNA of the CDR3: TGTGCCAGCAGCGTAGAGGGACAGGGCACTGAAGCTTTCTTT. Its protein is CASSVEGQGTEAFF.

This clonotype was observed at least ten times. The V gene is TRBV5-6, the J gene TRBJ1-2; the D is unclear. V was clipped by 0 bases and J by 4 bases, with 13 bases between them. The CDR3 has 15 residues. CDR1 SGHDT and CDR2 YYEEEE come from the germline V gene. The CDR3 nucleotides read TGTGCCAGCAGCTTGGACGTTCGGGCGAGCTATGGCTACACCTTC. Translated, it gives CASSLDVRASYGYTF.

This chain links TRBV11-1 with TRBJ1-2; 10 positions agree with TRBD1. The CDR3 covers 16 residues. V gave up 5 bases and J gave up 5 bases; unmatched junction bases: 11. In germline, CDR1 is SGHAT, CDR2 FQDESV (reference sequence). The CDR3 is CASSVVVGQGIYGYTF. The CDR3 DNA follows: TGTGCCAGCAGCGTGGTGGTGGGACAGGGGATTTATGGCTACACCTTC.

CDR3: CASSQSGDTQYF. The CDR3 region has the DNA TGTGCCAGCAGCCAATCGGGGGATACGCAGTATTTT. This rearrangement joins TRBV14 to TRBJ2-3, with D maybe TRBD2 (5 bases). The CDR3 is 12 residues long. The V gene lost 2 bases and the J gene lost 6 bases, with 6 bases spanning the gap. CDR1 and CDR2 from the germline V gene are SGHDN and FVKESK.

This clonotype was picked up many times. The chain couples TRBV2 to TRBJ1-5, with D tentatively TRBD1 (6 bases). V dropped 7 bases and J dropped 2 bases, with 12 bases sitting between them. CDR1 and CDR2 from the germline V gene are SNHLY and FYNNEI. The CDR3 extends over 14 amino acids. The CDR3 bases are TGTGCCAGCACCCAAGGGGGAGGCAATCAGCCCCAGCATTTT. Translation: CASTQGGGNQPQHF.

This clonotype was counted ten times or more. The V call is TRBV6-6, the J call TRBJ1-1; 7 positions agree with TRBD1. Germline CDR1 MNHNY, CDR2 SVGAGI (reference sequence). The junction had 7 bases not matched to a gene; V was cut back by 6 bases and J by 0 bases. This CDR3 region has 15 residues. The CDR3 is CASSPRQGLNTEAFF. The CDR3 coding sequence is TGTGCCAGCAGCCCCCGACAGGGACTGAACACTGAAGCTTTCTTT.

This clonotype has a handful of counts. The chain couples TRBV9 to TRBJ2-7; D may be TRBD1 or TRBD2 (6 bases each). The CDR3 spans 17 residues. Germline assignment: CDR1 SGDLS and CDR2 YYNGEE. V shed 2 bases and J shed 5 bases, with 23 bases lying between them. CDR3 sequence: CASSVGGGQLVSDEQYF. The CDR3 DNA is TGTGCCAGCAGCGTGGGGGGTGGACAGCTGGTGTCCGACGAGCAGTACTTC.

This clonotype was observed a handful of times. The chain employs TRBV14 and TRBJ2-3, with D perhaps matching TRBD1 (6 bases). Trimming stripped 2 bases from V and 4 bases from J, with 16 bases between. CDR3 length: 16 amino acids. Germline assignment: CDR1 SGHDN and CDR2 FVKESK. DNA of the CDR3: TGTGCCAGCAGCCAACTGCAGGGGATGACGGCAGATACGCAGTATTTT. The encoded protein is CASSQLQGMTADTQYF. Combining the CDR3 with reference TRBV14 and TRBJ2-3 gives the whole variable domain EAGVTQFPSHSVIEKGQTVTLRCDPISGHDNLYWYRRVMGKEIKFLLHFVKESKQDESGMPNNRFLAERTGGTYSTLKVQPAELEDSGVYFCASSQLQGMTADTQYFGPGTRLTVL.

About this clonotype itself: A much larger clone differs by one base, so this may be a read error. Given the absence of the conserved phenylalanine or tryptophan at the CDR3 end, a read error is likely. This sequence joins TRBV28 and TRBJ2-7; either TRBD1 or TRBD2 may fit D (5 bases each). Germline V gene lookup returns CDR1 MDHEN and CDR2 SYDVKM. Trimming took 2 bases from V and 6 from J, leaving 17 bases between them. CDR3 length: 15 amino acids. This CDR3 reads CASSLVRDGAGEQYS. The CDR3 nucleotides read TGTGCCAGCAGTTTAGTCCGGGACGGGGCAGGCGAGCAGTACTCC.

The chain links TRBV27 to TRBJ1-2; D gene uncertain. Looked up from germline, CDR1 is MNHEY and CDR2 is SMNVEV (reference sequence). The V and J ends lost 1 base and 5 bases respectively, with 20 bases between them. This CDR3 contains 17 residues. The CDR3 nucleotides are TGTGCCAGCAGTTTATTACCCCCAAACGGGAAAAATTATGGCTACACCTTC. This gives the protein CASSLLPPNGKNYGYTF.

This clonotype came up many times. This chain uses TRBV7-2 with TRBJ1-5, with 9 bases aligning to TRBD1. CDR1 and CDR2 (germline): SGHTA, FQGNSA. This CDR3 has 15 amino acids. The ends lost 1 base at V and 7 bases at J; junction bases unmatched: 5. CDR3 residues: CASSLGGQGGQPQHF. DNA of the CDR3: TGTGCCAGCAGCTTAGGGGGACAGGGCGGGCAGCCCCAGCATTTT.

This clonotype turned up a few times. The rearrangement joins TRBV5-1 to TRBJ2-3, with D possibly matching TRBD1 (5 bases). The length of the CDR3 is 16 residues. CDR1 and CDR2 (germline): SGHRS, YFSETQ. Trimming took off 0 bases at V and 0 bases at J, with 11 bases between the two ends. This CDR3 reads CASSLEGAASTDTQYF. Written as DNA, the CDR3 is TGCGCCAGCAGCTTGGAAGGGGCGGCTAGCACAGATACGCAGTATTTT.

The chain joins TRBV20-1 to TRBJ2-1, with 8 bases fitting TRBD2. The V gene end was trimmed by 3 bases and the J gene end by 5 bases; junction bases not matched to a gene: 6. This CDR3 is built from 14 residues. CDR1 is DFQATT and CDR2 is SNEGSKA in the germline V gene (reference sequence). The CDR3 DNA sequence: TGCAGTGCTAGGGGCCTAGCGGGTAACAATGAGCAGTTCTTC. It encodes CSARGLAGNNEQFF.

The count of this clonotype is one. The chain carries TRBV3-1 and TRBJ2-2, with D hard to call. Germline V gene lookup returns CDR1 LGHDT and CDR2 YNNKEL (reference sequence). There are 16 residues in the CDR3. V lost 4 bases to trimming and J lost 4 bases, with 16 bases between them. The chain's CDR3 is CASSPDPGRGTGELFF. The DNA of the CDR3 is TGTGCCAGCAGCCCCGACCCAGGCAGAGGCACCGGGGAGCTGTTTTTT.

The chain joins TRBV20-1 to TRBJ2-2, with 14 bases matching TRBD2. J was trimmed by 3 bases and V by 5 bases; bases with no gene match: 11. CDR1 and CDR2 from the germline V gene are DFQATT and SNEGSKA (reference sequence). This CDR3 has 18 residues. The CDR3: CSAARLAGGGEHTGELFF. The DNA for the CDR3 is TGCAGTGCTGCCCGACTAGCGGGGGGGGGTGAACACACCGGGGAGCTGTTTTTT.

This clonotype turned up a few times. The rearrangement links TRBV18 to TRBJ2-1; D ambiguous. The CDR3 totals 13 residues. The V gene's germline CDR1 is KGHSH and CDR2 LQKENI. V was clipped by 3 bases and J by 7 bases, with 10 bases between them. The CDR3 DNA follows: TGTGCCAGCTCACCTCTTACGTGGAATGAGCAGTTCTTC. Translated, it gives CASSPLTWNEQFF.

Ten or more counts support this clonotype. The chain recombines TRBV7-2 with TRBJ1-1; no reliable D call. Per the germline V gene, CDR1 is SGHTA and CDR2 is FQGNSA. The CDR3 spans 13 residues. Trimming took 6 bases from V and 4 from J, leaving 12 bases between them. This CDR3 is CASRPRGGTEAFF. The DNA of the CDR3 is TGTGCCAGCAGACCCCGCGGAGGCACTGAAGCTTTCTTT.

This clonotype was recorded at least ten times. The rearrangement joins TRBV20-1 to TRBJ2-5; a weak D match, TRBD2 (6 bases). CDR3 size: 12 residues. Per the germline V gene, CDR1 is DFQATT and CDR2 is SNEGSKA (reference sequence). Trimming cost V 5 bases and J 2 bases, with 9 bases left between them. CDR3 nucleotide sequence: TGCAGTGCTGGCCTAGCGCAAGAGACCCAGTACTTC. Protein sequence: CSAGLAQETQYF.